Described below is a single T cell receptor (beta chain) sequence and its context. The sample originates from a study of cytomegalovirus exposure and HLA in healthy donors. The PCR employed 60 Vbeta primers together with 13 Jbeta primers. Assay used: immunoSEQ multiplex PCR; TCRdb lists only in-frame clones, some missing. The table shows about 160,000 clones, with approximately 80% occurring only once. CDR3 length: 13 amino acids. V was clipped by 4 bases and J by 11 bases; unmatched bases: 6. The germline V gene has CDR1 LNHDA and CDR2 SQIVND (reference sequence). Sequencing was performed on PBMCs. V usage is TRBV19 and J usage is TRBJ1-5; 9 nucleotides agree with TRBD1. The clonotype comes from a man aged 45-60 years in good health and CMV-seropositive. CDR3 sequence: CASSKQGAVTQHF. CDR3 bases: TGTGCCAGTAGTAAACAGGGGGCGGTGACCCAGCATTTT.